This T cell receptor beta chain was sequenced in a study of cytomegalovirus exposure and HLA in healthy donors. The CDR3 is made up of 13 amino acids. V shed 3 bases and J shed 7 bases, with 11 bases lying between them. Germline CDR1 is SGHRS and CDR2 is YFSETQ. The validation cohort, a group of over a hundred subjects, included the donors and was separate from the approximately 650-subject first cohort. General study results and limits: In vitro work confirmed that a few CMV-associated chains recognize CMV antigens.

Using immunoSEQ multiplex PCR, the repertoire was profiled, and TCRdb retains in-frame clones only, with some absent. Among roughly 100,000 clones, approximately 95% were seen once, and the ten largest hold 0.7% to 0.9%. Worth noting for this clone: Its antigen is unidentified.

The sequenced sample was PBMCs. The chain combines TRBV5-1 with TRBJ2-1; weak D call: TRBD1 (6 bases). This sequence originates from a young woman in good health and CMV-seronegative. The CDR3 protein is CASSSQGTNEQFF. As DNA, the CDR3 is TGCGCCAGCAGCTCACAGGGTACTAATGAGCAGTTCTTC. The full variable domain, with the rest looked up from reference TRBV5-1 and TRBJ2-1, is KAGVTQTPRYLIKTRGQQVTLSCSPISGHRSVSWYQQTPGQGLQFLFEYFSETQRNKGNFPGRFSGRQFSNSRSEMNVSTLELGDSALYLCASSSQGTNEQFFGPGTRLTVL.